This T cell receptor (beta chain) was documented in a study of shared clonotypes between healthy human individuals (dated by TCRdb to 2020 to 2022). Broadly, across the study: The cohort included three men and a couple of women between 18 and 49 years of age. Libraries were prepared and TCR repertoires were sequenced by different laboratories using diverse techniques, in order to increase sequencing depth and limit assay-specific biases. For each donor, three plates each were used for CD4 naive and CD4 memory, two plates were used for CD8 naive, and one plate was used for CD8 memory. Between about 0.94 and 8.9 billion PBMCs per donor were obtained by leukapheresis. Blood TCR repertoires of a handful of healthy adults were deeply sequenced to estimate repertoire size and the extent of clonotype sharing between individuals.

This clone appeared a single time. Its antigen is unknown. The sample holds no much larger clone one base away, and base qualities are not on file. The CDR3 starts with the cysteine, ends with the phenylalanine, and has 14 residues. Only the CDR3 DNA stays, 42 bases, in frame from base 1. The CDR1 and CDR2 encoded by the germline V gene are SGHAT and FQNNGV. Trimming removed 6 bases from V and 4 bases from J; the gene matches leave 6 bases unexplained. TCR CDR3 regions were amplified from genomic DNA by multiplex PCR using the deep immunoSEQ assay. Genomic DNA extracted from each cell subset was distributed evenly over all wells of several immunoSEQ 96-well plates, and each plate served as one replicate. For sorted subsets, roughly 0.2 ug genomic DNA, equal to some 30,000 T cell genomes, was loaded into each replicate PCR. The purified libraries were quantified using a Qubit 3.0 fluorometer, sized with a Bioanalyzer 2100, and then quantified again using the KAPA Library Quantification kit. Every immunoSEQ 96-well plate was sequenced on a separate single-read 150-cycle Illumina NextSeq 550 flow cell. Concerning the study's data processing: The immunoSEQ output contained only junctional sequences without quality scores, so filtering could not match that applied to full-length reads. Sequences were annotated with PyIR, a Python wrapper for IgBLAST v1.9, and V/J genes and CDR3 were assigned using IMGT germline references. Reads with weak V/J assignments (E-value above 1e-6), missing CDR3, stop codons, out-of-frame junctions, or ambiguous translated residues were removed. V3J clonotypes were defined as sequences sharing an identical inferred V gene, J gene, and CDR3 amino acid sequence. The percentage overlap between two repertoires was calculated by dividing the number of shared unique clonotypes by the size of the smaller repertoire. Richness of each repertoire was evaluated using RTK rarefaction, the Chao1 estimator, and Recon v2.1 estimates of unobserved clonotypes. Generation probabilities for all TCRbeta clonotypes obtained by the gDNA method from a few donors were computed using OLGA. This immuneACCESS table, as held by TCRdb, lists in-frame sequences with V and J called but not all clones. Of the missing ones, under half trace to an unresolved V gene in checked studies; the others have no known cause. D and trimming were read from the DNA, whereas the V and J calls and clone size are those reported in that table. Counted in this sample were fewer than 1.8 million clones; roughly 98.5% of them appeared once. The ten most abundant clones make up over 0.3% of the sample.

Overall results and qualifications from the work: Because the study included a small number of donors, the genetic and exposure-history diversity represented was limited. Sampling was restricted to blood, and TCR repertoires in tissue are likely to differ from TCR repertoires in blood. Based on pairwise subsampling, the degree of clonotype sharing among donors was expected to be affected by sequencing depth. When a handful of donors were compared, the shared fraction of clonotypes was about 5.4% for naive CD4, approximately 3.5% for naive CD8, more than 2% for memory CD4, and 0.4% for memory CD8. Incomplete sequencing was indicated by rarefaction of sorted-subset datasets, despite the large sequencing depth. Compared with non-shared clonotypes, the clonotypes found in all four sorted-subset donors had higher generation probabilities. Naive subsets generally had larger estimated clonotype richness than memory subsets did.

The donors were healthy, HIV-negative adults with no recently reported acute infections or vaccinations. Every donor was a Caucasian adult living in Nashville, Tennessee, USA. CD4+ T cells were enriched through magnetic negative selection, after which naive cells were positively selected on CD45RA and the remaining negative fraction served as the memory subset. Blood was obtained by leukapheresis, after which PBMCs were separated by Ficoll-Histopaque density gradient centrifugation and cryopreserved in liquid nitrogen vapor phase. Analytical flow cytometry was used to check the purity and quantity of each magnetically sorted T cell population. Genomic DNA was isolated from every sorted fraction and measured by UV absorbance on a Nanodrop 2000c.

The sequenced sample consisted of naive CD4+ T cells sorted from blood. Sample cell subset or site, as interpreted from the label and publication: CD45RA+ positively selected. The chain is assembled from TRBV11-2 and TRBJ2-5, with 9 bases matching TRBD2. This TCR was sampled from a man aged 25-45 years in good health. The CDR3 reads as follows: CASRTIAGVETQYF. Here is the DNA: TGTGCCAGCAGGACAATAGCGGGAGTAGAGACCCAGTACTTC.